The sequence of this T cell receptor beta chain was determined in a study of cytomegalovirus exposure and HLA in healthy donors. The donors were in the roughly 120-subject validation cohort, distinct from the approximately 700-subject first cohort. Measured with immunoSEQ multiplex PCR; TCRdb has only the in-frame clones, and not every one. The sample consists of tens of thousands of clones, 92% of them appearing once. Germline V lookup: CDR1 MGHRA, CDR2 YSYEKL. The CDR3 consists of 14 residues. The V end lost 4 bases, the J end lost 3 bases, and 10 bases lay between the germline ends. Broader study findings: The investigators catalogued 164 TCR beta chains as cytomegalovirus-associated.

Concerning this clone itself: The antigen is unknown.

This sequence joins TRBV4-1 and TRBJ1-5; D gene ambiguous. Sequencing was carried out using PBMCs. The clonotype comes from a young woman in good health and CMV-seronegative. The CDR3 loop reads CASSPHRDNQPQHF. The DNA of the CDR3 is TGCGCCAGCAGCCCACACCGGGACAATCAGCCCCAGCATTTT.